This entry lists 8 T cell receptor beta chains sequenced from one sample in a study of T cells after yellow fever vaccination (dated by TCRdb to about 2019). The library was prepared using 5' RACE. The sample was run on an Illumina HiSeq 2500. TCRdb redid the processing of the public reads, applying fastp at Q25 and MiXCR, and retained in-frame beta chains. One record per CDR3 amino acid sequence lists the most common genes and DNA. The sample yields 200,000 to 250,000 distinct CDR3 sequences; about 7.1% were counted once. The ten largest make up approximately 0.84% of the sample. According to the study, the label for this sample's treatment or condition signals: live attenuated yellow fever vaccine strain. This specimen consisted of CD4+ T cells sorted from PBMCs, obtained 15 days after the yellow fever booster vaccination. The receptor set was obtained from a man aged 30 to 45 who received the YFV17D yellow fever vaccine.

The table lists this clonotype with many counts. The V and J genes are TRBV28 and TRBJ2-7; D not certain. The germline V gene has CDR1 MDHEN and CDR2 SYDVKM. The CDR3 contains 13 residues. V was clipped by 6 bases and J by 0 bases, with 9 bases between them. CDR3 region: CASSPPPSYEQYF. For the CDR3, the DNA is TGTGCCAGCAGCCCACCTCCCTCCTACGAGCAGTACTTC.

In this sample, this clonotype turned up many times. DNA of the CDR3: TGTGCCAGCAGCCGCCCCTACCGGGGGAGCACAGATACGCAGTATTTT. It is translated as CASSRPYRGSTDTQYF. The chain is built from TRBV3-1 and TRBJ2-3; D perhaps matches TRBD2 (6 bases). CDR1 is LGHDT, CDR2 YNNKEL, per germline (reference sequence). This CDR3 has 16 residues. Trimming shortened V by 4 bases and J by 0 bases, and 14 bases separated the two germline ends.

This sequence joins TRBV12-3 or TRBV12-4 and TRBJ2-1, with D possibly matching TRBD2 (6 bases). V gave up 5 bases and J gave up 3 bases, with 14 bases separating them. The CDR3 totals 15 residues. CDR3 amino acids: CASSQTAGNYNEQFF. The CDR3 region has the DNA TGTGCCAGCAGTCAAACGGCGGGAAACTACAATGAGCAGTTCTTC.

This chain uses TRBV5-1 with TRBJ2-2; a possible D gene is TRBD2 (6 bases). Germline CDR1 and CDR2: SGHRS and YFSETQ. This CDR3 spans 15 amino acids. Between the trimmed V and J ends, which lost 4 bases and 6 bases, there was a span of 16 bases. The CDR3 DNA follows: TGCGCCAGCAGCGGGGGTCGGGAGTCCTCCGGGGAGCTGTTTTTT. Amino acid sequence: CASSGGRESSGELFF.

This clonotype has a handful of counts. The gene calls are TRBV5-1 and TRBJ1-1, with D possibly matching TRBD1 (6 bases). The ends were cut back, 4 bases at V and 0 bases at J, with 13 bases in the middle. The CDR3 is 15 residues long. CDR1 and CDR2 from the germline V gene are SGHRS and YFSETQ. The CDR3 sequence: CASSRGGGLNTEAFF. CDR3 DNA sequence: TGCGCCAGCAGCAGGGGGGGGGGCCTGAACACTGAAGCTTTCTTT.

V gene TRBV6-4 combines with J gene TRBJ2-1, with 13 bases that match TRBD2. V lost 5 bases and J lost 2; bases outside the gene matches: 3. The CDR3 loop spans 16 amino acids. CDR1 is MRHNA and CDR2 is SNTAGT in the germline V gene. CDR3 loop: CASSIGTSGTYNEQFF. Here the CDR3 DNA reads TGTGCCAGCAGTATAGGGACTAGCGGGACCTACAATGAGCAGTTCTTC.

The chain joins TRBV12-3 or TRBV12-4 to TRBJ2-4; maybe TRBD1 (6 bases). The CDR3 sequence is 19 residues long. The V end was cut by 7 bases, the J end by 2 bases, with 27 bases between. The DNA of the CDR3 is TGTGCCAGCAAAGGGATGAAGAGAGGGGGTGCTGGATCCAAAAACATTCAGTACTTC. It specifies CASKGMKRGGAGSKNIQYF.

This clonotype showed up just a few times. V and J are TRBV20-1 and TRBJ2-7, with 10 bases aligning to TRBD2. The CDR3 has 15 residues. V trimming: 4 bases; J trimming: 3 bases; junction bases outside the gene matches: 9. Germline V lookup: CDR1 DFQATT, CDR2 SNEGSKA (reference sequence). CDR3 sequence (DNA): TGCAGTGCTACCCCTAGCGGGAGAGTTTTCTACGAGCAGTACTTC. Protein product: CSATPSGRVFYEQYF.